The 2 T cell receptor beta chains reported below all come from one sample, sequenced in a study of CD8+ T cells in alopecia areata. Treatment specified: oral pan-JAK inhibitor, 5-10 mg twice daily. Reverse transcription of extracted RNA yielded cDNA, which provided the sequencing template. Sequenced by immunoSEQ multiplex PCR; TCRdb stores in-frame clones only, minus some. The sample carries some 98,000 clones, about 58% recorded once. This specimen was CD8+ T cells sorted from blood, taken at week 4, from a patient treated with tofacitinib. These TCRs come from a human donor with alopecia areata.

The rearrangement uses TRBV6-5 and TRBJ2-1; D uncertain. This CDR3 has 15 amino acids. V lost 8 bases to trimming and J lost 0 bases, with 14 bases between them. CDR1 is MNHEY, CDR2 SVGAGI, per germline. The CDR3: CASQFRLSSYNEQFF. The DNA for the CDR3 is TGTGCCAGCCAATTCAGATTGAGCTCCTACAATGAGCAGTTCTTC.

V gene TRBV7-3 combines with J gene TRBJ2-2; D gene unclear. V dropped 5 bases and J dropped 1 base, with 8 bases sitting between them. Germline CDR1 is SGHTA and CDR2 is FQGTGA. The CDR3 spans 14 residues. The DNA for the CDR3 is TGTGCCAGCAGCCCTCCAGGGAACACCGGGGAGCTGTTTTTT. This translates into CASSPPGNTGELFF.